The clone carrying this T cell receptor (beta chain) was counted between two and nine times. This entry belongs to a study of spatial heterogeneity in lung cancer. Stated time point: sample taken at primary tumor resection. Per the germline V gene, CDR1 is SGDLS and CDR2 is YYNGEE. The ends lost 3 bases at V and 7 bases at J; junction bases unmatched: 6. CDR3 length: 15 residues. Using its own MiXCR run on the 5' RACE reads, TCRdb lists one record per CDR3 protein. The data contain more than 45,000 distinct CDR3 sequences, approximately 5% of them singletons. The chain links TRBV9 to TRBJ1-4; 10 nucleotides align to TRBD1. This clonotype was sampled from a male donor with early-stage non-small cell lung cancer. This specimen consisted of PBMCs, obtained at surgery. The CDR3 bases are TGTGCCAGCAGCGCGACCGGGACAGGGGCTGAAAAACTGTTTTTT. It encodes CASSATGTGAEKLFF. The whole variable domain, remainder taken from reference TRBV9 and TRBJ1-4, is DSGVTQTPKHLITATGQRVTLRCSPRSGDLSVYWYQQSLDQGLQFLIQYYNGEERAKGNILERFSAQQFPDLHSELNLSSLELGDSALYFCASSATGTGAEKLFFGSGTQLSVL.